This T cell receptor beta chain came from a study of regulatory T cells in long-lasting Graves disease. In the study overall: Antithyroid drug exposure in newly diagnosed Graves' patients had lasted under 3 months.

The time point is: newly diagnosed GD, antithyroid drugs for less than 3 months. TCR sequences were obtained from RNA taken from PBMCs. An endocrinology unit in Xi'an, China, supplied the patients. At least ten counts were recorded for this clonotype. CDR1 and CDR2 (germline): SGHTA, FQGNSA. The V end was cut by 6 bases, the J end by 8 bases, with 13 bases between. The length of the CDR3 is 13 residues. Construction of the TCR beta libraries employed iRepertoire HTBI primers in conjunction with Arm-PCR of CDR3 regions. TCRdb itself ran the multiplex PCR reads through MiXCR, one entry per CDR3 protein. The sample has about 220,000 distinct CDR3 sequences, approximately 18% seen once. The sample was also reused in another study, on T cells in Graves' hyperthyroidism and ophthalmopathy.

Source: peripheral blood mononuclear cells (PBMCs), taken at new diagnosis, from a patient treated with antithyroid drugs. The clonotype was recovered from a woman under 40 with Graves disease. V and J are TRBV7-2 and TRBJ2-2; possibly TRBD1 or TRBD2 for D (6 bases each). In DNA form, the CDR3 reads TGTGCCAGCAGTGATAGGGGGGCTGGGGAGCTGTTTTTT. Translated: CASSDRGAGELFF.